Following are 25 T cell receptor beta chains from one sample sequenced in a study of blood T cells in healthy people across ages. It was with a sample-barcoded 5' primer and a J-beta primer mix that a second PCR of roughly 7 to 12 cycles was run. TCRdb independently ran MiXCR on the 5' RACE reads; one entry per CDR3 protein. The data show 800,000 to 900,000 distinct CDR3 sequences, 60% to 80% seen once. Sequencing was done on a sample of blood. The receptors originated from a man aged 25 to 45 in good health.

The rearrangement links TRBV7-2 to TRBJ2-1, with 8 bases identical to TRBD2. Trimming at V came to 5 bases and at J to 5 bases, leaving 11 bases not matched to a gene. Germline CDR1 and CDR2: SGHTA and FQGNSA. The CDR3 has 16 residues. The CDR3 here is CASSPRAEAGDNEQFF. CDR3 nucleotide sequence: TGTGCCAGCAGCCCCAGGGCGGAAGCGGGGGACAATGAGCAGTTCTTC.

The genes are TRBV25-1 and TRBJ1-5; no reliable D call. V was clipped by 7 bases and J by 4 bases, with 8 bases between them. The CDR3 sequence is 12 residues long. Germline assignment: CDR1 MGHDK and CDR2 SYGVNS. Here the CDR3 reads CASMDGNQPQHF. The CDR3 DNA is TGTGCCAGCATGGACGGTAATCAGCCCCAGCATTTT.

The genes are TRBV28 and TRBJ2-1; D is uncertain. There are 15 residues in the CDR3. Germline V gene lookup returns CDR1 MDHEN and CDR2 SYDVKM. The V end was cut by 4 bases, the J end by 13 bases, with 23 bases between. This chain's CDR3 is CASSSIADALETQFF. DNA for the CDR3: TGTGCCAGCAGTTCCATAGCAGACGCTCTTGAGACCCAGTTCTTC.

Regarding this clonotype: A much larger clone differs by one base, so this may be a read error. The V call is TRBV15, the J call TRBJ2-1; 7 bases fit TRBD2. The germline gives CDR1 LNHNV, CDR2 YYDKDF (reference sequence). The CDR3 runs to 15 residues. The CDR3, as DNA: TGTGTCACCAGCAGAACTACTCTAGCGGATAATGAGCAGTTCTTC. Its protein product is CVTSRTTLADNEQFF.

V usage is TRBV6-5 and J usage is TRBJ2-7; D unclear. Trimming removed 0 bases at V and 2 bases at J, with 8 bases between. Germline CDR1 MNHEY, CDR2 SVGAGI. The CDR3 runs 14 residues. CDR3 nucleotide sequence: TGTGCCAGCAGTTACTCAAGCGATACCTACGAGCAGTACTTC. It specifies CASSYSSDTYEQYF.

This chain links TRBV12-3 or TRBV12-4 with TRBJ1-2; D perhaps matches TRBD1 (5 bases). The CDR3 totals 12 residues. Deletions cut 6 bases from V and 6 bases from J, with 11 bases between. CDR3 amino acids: CASRSGQHGYTF. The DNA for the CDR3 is TGTGCCAGCAGATCGGGGCAGCATGGCTACACCTTC.

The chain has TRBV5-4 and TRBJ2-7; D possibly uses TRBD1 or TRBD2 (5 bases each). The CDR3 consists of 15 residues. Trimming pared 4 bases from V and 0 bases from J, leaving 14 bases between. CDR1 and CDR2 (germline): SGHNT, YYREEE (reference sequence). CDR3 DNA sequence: TGTGCCAGCAGCAGGGACGGCTACAACTCCTACGAGCAGTACTTC. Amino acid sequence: CASSRDGYNSYEQYF.

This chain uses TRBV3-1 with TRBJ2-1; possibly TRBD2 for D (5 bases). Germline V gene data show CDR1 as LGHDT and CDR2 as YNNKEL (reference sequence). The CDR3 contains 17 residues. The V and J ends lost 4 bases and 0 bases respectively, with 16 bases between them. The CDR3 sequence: CASSLSFRRSSYNEQFF. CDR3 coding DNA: TGTGCCAGCAGCCTCTCTTTTCGGAGGAGCTCCTACAATGAGCAGTTCTTC.

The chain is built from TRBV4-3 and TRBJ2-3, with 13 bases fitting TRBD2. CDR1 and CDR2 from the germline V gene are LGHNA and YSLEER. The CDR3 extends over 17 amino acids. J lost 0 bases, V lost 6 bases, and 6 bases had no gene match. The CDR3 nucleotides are TGCGCCAGCAGTAACGGACTAGCGGGGGTGAGCACAGATACGCAGTATTTT. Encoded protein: CASSNGLAGVSTDTQYF.

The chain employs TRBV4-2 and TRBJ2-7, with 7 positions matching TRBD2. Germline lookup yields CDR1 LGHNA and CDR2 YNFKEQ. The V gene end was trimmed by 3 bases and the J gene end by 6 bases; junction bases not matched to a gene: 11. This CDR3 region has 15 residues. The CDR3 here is CASSQLRGDLLEQYF. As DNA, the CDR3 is TGTGCCAGCAGCCAGCTTCGGGGGGACCTCCTCGAGCAGTACTTC.

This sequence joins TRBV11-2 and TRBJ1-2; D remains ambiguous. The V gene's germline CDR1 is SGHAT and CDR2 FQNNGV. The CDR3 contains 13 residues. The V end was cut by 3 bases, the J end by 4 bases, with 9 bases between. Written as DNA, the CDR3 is TGTGCCAGCAGCTTCGGGCAGCCCTATGGCTACACCTTC. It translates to CASSFGQPYGYTF. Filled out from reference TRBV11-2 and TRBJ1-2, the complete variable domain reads EAGVAQSPRYKIIEKRQSVAFWCNPISGHATLYWYQQILGQGPKLLIQFQNNGVVDDSQLPKDRFSAERLKGVDSTLKIQPAKLEDSAVYLCASSFGQPYGYTFGSGTRLTVV.

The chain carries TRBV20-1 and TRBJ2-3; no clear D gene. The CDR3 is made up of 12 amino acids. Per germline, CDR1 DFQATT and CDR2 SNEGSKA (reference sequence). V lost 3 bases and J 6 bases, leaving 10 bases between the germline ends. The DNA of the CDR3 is TGCAGTGCTAGTAGAGGCCCCGATACGCAGTATTTT. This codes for CSASRGPDTQYF.

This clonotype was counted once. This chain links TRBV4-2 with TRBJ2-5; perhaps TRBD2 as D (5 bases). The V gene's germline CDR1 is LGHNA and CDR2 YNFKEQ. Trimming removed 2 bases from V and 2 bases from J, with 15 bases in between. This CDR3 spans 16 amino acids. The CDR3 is CASSQISAELQETQYF. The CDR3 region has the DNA TGTGCCAGCAGCCAAATCTCAGCGGAGCTACAAGAGACCCAGTACTTC.

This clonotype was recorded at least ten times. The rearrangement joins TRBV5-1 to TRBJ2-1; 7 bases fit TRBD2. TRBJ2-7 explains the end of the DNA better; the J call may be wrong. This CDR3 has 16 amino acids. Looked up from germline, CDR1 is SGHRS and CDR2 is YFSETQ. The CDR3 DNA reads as TGCGCCAGCAGCTTGGTATTGACGGGGGGTTACAATGAGCAGTACTTC. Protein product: CASSLVLTGGYNEQYF.

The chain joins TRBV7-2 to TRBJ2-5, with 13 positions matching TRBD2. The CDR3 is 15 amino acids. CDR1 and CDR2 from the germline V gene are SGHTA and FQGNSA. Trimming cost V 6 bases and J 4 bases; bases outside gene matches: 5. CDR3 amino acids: CASRPTSGGGETQYF. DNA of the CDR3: TGTGCCAGCAGACCCACTAGCGGGGGGGGAGAGACCCAGTACTTC.

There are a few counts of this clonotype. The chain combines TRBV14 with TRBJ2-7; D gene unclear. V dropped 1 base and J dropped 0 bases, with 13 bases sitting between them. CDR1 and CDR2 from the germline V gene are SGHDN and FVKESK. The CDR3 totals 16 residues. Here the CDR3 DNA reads TGTGCCAGCAGCCAAGTGGTTGGGCGGAGCTCCTACGAGCAGTACTTC. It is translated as CASSQVVGRSSYEQYF.

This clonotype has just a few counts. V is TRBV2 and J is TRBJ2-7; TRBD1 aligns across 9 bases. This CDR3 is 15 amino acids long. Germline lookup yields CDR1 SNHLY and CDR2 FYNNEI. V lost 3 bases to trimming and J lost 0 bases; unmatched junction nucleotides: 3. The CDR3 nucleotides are TGTGCCAGCAGTGAGAGGACAGGGGTCTCCTACGAGCAGTACTTC. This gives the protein CASSERTGVSYEQYF.

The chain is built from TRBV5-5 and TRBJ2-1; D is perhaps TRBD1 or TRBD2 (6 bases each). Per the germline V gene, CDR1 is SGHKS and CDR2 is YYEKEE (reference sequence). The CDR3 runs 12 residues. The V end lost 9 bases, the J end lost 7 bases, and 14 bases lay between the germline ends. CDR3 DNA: TGTGCCACCCTCGGAGGGGGGAATGAGCAGTTCTTC. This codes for CATLGGGNEQFF.

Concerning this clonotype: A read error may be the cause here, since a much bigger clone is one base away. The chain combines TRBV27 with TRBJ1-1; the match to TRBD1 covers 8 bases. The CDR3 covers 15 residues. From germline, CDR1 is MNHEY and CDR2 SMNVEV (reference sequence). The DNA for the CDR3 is TGTGTCAGCAGTCCAGGACAGGGCCTGAACACTGAAGCTTTCTTT. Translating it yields CVSSPGQGLNTEAFF.

Written as DNA, the CDR3 is TGCAGCGTTGAACAGGGGAACTCCTACGAGCAGTACTTC. This sequence encodes CSVEQGNSYEQYF. The chain recombines TRBV29-1 with TRBJ2-7; possibly TRBD1 for D (6 bases). Trimming took 2 bases from V and 0 from J, leaving 8 bases between them. The CDR3 is made up of 13 amino acids. Germline CDR1 SQVTM, CDR2 ANQGSEA.

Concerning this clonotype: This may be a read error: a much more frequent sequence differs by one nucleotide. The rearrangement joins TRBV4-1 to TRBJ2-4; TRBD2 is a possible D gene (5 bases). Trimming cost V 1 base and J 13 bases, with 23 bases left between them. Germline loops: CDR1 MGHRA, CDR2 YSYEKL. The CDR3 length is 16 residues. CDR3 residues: CASSQVNLVDYDEQYF. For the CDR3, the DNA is TGCGCCAGCAGCCAAGTGAATCTAGTTGACTATGATGAGCAGTACTTC.

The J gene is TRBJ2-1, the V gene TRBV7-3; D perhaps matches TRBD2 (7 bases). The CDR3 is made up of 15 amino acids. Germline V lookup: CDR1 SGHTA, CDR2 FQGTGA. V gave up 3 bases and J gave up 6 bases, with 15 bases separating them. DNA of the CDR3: TGTGCCAGCAGCTTGGTGGGGGGGGCGATCAATGAGCAGTTCTTC. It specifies CASSLVGGAINEQFF. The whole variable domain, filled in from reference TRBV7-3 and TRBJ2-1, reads GAGVSQTPSNKVTEKGKYVELRCDPISGHTALYWYRQSLGQGPEFLIYFQGTGAADDSGLPNDRFFAVRPEGSVSTLKIQRTERGDSAVYLCASSLVGGAINEQFFGPGTRLTVL.

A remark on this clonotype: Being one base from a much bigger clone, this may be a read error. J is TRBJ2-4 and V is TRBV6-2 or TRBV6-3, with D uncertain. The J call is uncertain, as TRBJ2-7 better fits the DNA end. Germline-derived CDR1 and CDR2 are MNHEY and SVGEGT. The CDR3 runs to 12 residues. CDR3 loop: CASSYDTYEQYF. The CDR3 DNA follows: TGTGCCAGCAGTTACGACACCTACGAGCAGTACTTC.

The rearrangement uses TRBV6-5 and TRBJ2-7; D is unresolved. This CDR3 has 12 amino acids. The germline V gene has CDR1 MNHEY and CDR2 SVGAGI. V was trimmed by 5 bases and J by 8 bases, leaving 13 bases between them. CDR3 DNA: TGTGCCAGCAGTGGGAACGGTGCAAAGCAGTACTTC. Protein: CASSGNGAKQYF.

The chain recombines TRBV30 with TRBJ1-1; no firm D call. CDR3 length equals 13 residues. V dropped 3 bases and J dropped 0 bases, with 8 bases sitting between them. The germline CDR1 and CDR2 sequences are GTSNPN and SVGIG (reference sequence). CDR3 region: CAWSAGLNTEAFF. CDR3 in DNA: TGTGCCTGGAGCGCGGGCCTGAACACTGAAGCTTTCTTT. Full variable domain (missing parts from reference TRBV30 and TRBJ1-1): SQTIHQWPATLVQPVGSPLSLECTVEGTSNPNLYWYRQAAGRGLQLLFYSVGIGQISSEVPQNLSASRPQDRQFILSSKKLLLSDSGFYLCAWSAGLNTEAFFGQGTRLTVV.